The clone carrying this T cell receptor beta chain was counted many times. This entry is derived from a study of T-cell memory formation after mild COVID-19. One entry per CDR3 protein results from TCRdb running MiXCR on the 5' RACE reads. The sample contains about 110,000 distinct CDR3 sequences, 15% to 20% of which appear only once. The CDR3 totals 11 residues. Between the trimmed V and J ends, which lost 6 bases and 5 bases, there was a span of 7 bases. In germline, CDR1 is LGHDT, CDR2 YNNKEL (reference sequence). The clonotype was recovered from a man aged 18 to 30 who had mild COVID-19 (a few samples of this study predate the infection). Cell type and time point are not known. Material for sequencing was PBMCs or a T cell subset sorted from them (not recorded which). The chain recombines TRBV3-1 with TRBJ2-5; unclear D gene. CDR3 residues: CASRLLETQYF. In DNA, the CDR3 is TGTGCCAGCAGACTCCTCGAGACCCAGTACTTC.